This T cell receptor beta chain was identified during a study of a mutant IDH1 vaccine in newly diagnosed glioma. Overall study: Vaccines were begun 4-6 weeks after radiotherapy alone, or with temozolomide cycles. Patients got radiotherapy, temozolomide, or both beforehand, and most got both. V12 occurred at week 35 and V13 at week 47. Patients under treatment included approximately 62% males and approximately 38% females and had a mean age of approximately 44 years.

As to this clone: Its target is unknown.

Profiled with immunoSEQ multiplex PCR; TCRdb holds only in-frame clones, not every one. This repertoire shows roughly 51,000 clones, 84% found once; its top ten account for around 4.5%. The trim removed 4 bases at V and 0 bases at J, leaving 6 bases unmatched. Per germline, CDR1 SNHLY and CDR2 FYNNEI. CDR3 length: 15 residues. Time point reported: week 47, end of study. Vaccination comprised doses that each held 300 ug of mutant IDH1 20-mer peptide, plus topical imiquimod. The source was PBMCs, collected from a glioma patient whose treatment included an IDH1 peptide vaccine. This receptor was identified in a woman aged 25 to 39 with glioma. Some clones in this sample may be carry-over from other donors' samples. The genes are TRBV2 and TRBJ2-7, with 7 nucleotides matching TRBD1. CDR3 bases: TGTGCCAGCAGTGGCCCGGGACAGAGCTCCTACGAGCAGTACTTC. Protein: CASSGPGQSSYEQYF.